One sample yielded the 24 T cell receptor beta chains listed below, sequenced in a study of identical twins. TCRdb redid the calling of the 5' RACE reads with MiXCR, one entry per CDR3 protein. Among 450,000 or so distinct CDR3 sequences listed, approximately 25% were seen once. The same specimen was also included in a second study, on T cells expressing NK-cell markers.

Source material: CD4+ T cells sorted from blood. These receptor sequences come from a woman aged 18-29 years in good health.

This clonotype was found a few times. The V gene is TRBV7-9, the J gene TRBJ2-5; D possibly corresponds to TRBD2 (6 bases). Deletions cut 5 bases from V and 2 bases from J, with 18 bases between. The CDR3 contains 16 residues. Per germline, CDR1 SEHNR and CDR2 FQNEAQ (reference sequence). CDR3 DNA: TGTGCCAGCAGCCCAGCCCTAGCGACGTCACAAGAGACCCAGTACTTC. It translates to CASSPALATSQETQYF.

This clonotype occurred a few times. The chain couples TRBV6-5 to TRBJ2-5; no firm D call. Trimming pared 0 bases from V and 1 base from J, leaving 9 bases between. The length of the CDR3 is 15 residues. Germline V gives CDR1 MNHEY, CDR2 SVGAGI. For the CDR3, the DNA is TGTGCCAGCAGTTACTCGAAATTAGCCCAAGAGACCCAGTACTTC. Its translation is CASSYSKLAQETQYF.

The chain uses TRBV6-1 and TRBJ2-3; 13 bases agree with TRBD2. V was pared by 6 bases and J by 6 bases, with 9 bases of the junction left unmatched. Germline CDR1 and CDR2: MNHNS and SASEGT. The length of the CDR3 is 16 residues. The DNA of the CDR3 is TGTGCCAGCAGCCGTCGACTAGCGGGGGGACAGGATACGCAGTATTTT. Translation gives CASSRRLAGGQDTQYF.

V is TRBV27 and J is TRBJ1-2; 7 nucleotides align to TRBD1. CDR3 length: 13 residues. V lost 6 bases to trimming and J lost 5 bases; unmatched junction nucleotides: 6. CDR1 is MNHEY and CDR2 is SMNVEV in the germline V gene (reference sequence). In DNA form, the CDR3 reads TGTGCCAGCAGGATGACAGGGCGATATGGCTACACCTTC. Protein product: CASRMTGRYGYTF.

The V gene is TRBV5-1, the J gene TRBJ2-5, with 7 positions matching TRBD1. The CDR3 contains 14 residues. Germline assignment: CDR1 SGHRS and CDR2 YFSETQ. V was pared by 8 bases and J by 3 bases, with 10 bases of the junction left unmatched. As DNA, the CDR3 is TGCGCCAGTGGCCCGGGACAGTCGAAAGAGACCCAGTACTTC. Translating it yields CASGPGQSKETQYF.

This clonotype showed up many times. This chain uses TRBV29-1 with TRBJ2-1; no definite D call. The germline V and J ends were trimmed by 5 bases and 8 bases, with 7 bases remaining between them. CDR3 length: 10 amino acids. Looked up from germline, CDR1 is SQVTM and CDR2 is ANQGSEA. Here the CDR3 DNA reads TGCAGCGTTATGAACGATGAGCAGTTCTTC. It encodes CSVMNDEQFF.

Remarks on this clonotype: Mismatch with germline at one junction end may stem from a read error. The chain links TRBV24-1 to TRBJ2-3, with D possibly being TRBD1 (5 bases). Germline values: CDR1 KGHDR, CDR2 SFDVKD. The length of the CDR3 is 16 residues. The CDR3 spells CAPSDSAQGVADTQYF. CDR3 bases: TGTGCCCCCAGTGATTCCGCGCAGGGTGTAGCAGATACGCAGTATTTT.

In this sample, this clonotype turned up a few times. The V gene is TRBV6-5, the J gene TRBJ1-2, with unresolved D. The CDR3 consists of 14 residues. Germline CDR1 and CDR2: MNHEY and SVGAGI. Between the trimmed V and J ends, which lost 0 bases and 3 bases, there was a span of 8 bases. The CDR3 DNA is TGTGCCAGCAGTTACTCTGTCCGTGACTATGGCTACACCTTC. It encodes CASSYSVRDYGYTF.

The chain carries TRBV6-1 and TRBJ1-5, with D possibly TRBD1 on 6 matching bases. The CDR3 sequence is 15 residues long. Trimming shortened V by 5 bases and J by 3 bases, and 14 bases separated the two germline ends. CDR1 and CDR2 from the germline V gene are MNHNS and SASEGT. For the CDR3, the DNA is TGTGCCAGCAGTCCACAGGGACGGATCAATCAGCCCCAGCATTTT. Residues: CASSPQGRINQPQHF.

This chain uses TRBV7-9 with TRBJ2-5, with 11 bases aligning to TRBD1. The CDR3 totals 16 residues. Germline-derived CDR1 and CDR2 are SEHNR and FQNEAQ (reference sequence). The J segment lost 4 bases and the V segment lost 5 bases, leaving 9 bases of the junction unmatched. CDR3 bases: TGTGCCAGCAGCCAAGGACAGGGGGCAAGTAGAGAGACCCAGTACTTC. It codes for CASSQGQGASRETQYF.

The V gene is TRBV6-1, the J gene TRBJ2-3; the D call may be TRBD1 or TRBD2 (5 bases each). Trimming took 6 bases from V and 6 from J, leaving 22 bases between them. Germline loops: CDR1 MNHNS, CDR2 SASEGT. The CDR3 has 16 amino acids. The CDR3 DNA follows: TGTGCCAGCAGCCCTATCACCGGGACCCGGCCGGATACGCAGTATTTT. It codes for CASSPITGTRPDTQYF.

The table lists this clonotype with a few counts. The genes are TRBV25-1 and TRBJ1-2; D unclear. V was cut by 5 bases and J by 0 bases, with 7 bases left in between. The germline gives CDR1 MGHDK, CDR2 SYGVNS. The CDR3 spans 13 residues. Here the CDR3 reads CASSRVSNYGYTF. For the CDR3, the DNA is TGTGCCAGCAGTCGGGTATCTAACTATGGCTACACCTTC.

The chain carries TRBV7-2 and TRBJ2-5; unclear D gene. Trimming removed 1 base at V and 4 bases at J, with 10 bases between. Germline V CDR1 and CDR2: SGHTA, FQGNSA. This CDR3 has 14 amino acids. The CDR3 here is CASSLGAARETQYF. CDR3 in DNA: TGTGCCAGCAGCTTAGGAGCTGCAAGAGAGACCCAGTACTTC.

The chain employs TRBV11-3 and TRBJ2-2, with D perhaps matching TRBD2 (7 bases). CDR3 length: 14 amino acids. CDR1 is SGHNT, CDR2 YENEEA, per germline. Trimming took off 8 bases at V and 6 bases at J, with 16 bases between the two ends. Here the CDR3 DNA reads TGTGCCAGCCAAGGGGGGGGAAGGTCCGGGGAGCTGTTTTTT. Translated, it gives CASQGGGRSGELFF. Together with reference TRBV11-3 and TRBJ2-2, the CDR3 gives the full variable domain: EAGVVQSPRYKIIEKKQPVAFWCNPISGHNTLYWYLQNLGQGPELLIRYENEEAVDDSQLPKDRFSAERLKGVDSTLKIQPAELGDSAVYLCASQGGGRSGELFFGEGSRLTVL.

The chain employs TRBV14 and TRBJ2-7; 7 nucleotides agree with TRBD2. CDR1 SGHDN and CDR2 FVKESK come from the germline V gene. The CDR3 runs to 15 residues. V gave up 0 bases and J gave up 4 bases; unmatched junction bases: 6. CDR3 residues: CASSQDTAGLYEQYF. DNA of the CDR3: TGTGCCAGCAGCCAAGACACAGCGGGGCTATACGAGCAGTACTTC. Looking up the rest from reference TRBV14 and TRBJ2-7 gives the full variable domain: EAGVTQFPSHSVIEKGQTVTLRCDPISGHDNLYWYRRVMGKEIKFLLHFVKESKQDESGMPNNRFLAERTGGTYSTLKVQPAELEDSGVYFCASSQDTAGLYEQYFGPGTRLTVT.

V and J are TRBV7-9 and TRBJ2-7; TRBD1 agrees at 7 bases. J lost 6 bases, V lost 7 bases, and 9 bases had no gene match. Germline V lookup: CDR1 SEHNR, CDR2 FQNEAQ (reference sequence). This CDR3 region has 13 residues. The CDR3: CASTLQGSLEQYF. DNA of the CDR3: TGTGCCAGCACCCTACAGGGGAGCCTCGAGCAGTACTTC.

The chain combines TRBV12-3 or TRBV12-4 with TRBJ2-4; maybe TRBD2 (5 bases). This CDR3 spans 15 amino acids. The V end lost 5 bases, the J end lost 0 bases, and 11 bases lay between the germline ends. CDR3 residues: CASSLERRAKNIQYF. The CDR3 nucleotides read TGTGCCAGCAGTCTAGAGCGGAGAGCCAAAAACATTCAGTACTTC.

This clonotype was recorded a few times. The chain couples TRBV11-1 to TRBJ2-6; D gene uncertain. Germline loops: CDR1 SGHAT, CDR2 FQDESV (reference sequence). V shed 5 bases and J shed 0 bases, with 17 bases lying between them. The CDR3 is 18 residues long. The CDR3 DNA reads as TGTGCCAGCAGCCAAAACAGACTTTCTTTCTCTGGGGCCAACGTCCTGACTTTC. It codes for CASSQNRLSFSGANVLTF.

This clonotype was recorded at least ten times. This chain uses TRBV3-1 with TRBJ2-3; D unclear. V was clipped by 0 bases and J by 4 bases, with 11 bases between them. Germline lookup yields CDR1 LGHDT and CDR2 YNNKEL (reference sequence). The CDR3 totals 15 residues. Here the CDR3 DNA reads TGTGCCAGCAGCCAAGATCAGACGGGTCCAGATACGCAGTATTTT. Its translation: CASSQDQTGPDTQYF.

The chain has TRBV7-2 and TRBJ2-3, with TRBD2 matching over 7 bases. Trimming took 4 bases from V and 4 from J; bases not matched to a gene: 14. The CDR3 contains 17 residues. Germline CDR1 reads SGHTA; CDR2 reads FQGNSA. The CDR3 protein is CASSSLARTRGSDTQYF. The CDR3 nucleotides read TGTGCCAGCAGCTCCCTCGCTAGGACTAGAGGCTCAGATACGCAGTATTTT.

The chain is built from TRBV20-1 and TRBJ1-1, with D perhaps matching TRBD1 (5 bases). The germline V gene has CDR1 DFQATT and CDR2 SNEGSKA (reference sequence). Deletions cut 0 bases from V and 6 bases from J, with 14 bases between. The CDR3 length is 14 residues. In DNA form, the CDR3 reads TGCAGTGCTAGAGATCCCACTCAAGGGGCTGAAGCTTTCTTT. This codes for CSARDPTQGAEAFF.

This chain joins TRBV10-3 and TRBJ1-2; 8 nucleotides align to TRBD1. Germline trimming cut 6 bases from V and 6 bases from J; bases unmatched to any gene: 6. Germline loops: CDR1 ENHRY, CDR2 SYGVKD. This CDR3 is 13 amino acids long. In DNA form, the CDR3 reads TGTGCCATCAGGGGGACAGGAGGAGATGGCTACACCTTC. Its protein product is CAIRGTGGDGYTF.

V usage is TRBV29-1 and J usage is TRBJ2-2; maybe TRBD2 (7 bases). The germline gives CDR1 SQVTM, CDR2 ANQGSEA. Trimming shortened V by 6 bases and J by 1 base, and 12 bases separated the two germline ends. CDR3 length equals 14 residues. The CDR3 spells CSVAGHLNTGELFF. The CDR3 DNA is TGCAGCGTAGCGGGACACCTGAACACCGGGGAGCTGTTTTTT.

The chain recombines TRBV6-2 or TRBV6-3 with TRBJ2-5; the D gene is possibly TRBD2 (5 bases). Between the trimmed V and J ends, which lost 7 bases and 1 base, there was a span of 16 bases. Germline CDR1 is MNHEY and CDR2 is SVGEGT. The CDR3 is made up of 15 amino acids. The chain's CDR3 is CASTLSGWGQETQYF. The CDR3 DNA reads TGTGCCAGCACCTTGAGCGGTTGGGGCCAAGAGACCCAGTACTTC.